The 21 T cell receptor beta chains listed next were all sequenced from one sample in a study of blood T cell repertoires in COVID-19. Libraries were prepared by immunoSEQ multiplex PCR; TCRdb keeps only in-frame clonotypes and omits some of them. The table records 100,000 or so clones, 81% of them present only once. The specimen was peripheral blood. The receptors shown here come from an older man with acute or convalescent COVID-19.

The V gene is TRBV28, the J gene TRBJ2-2, with D perhaps TRBD1 (5 bases). The V gene lost 6 bases and the J gene lost 4 bases, with 15 bases spanning the gap. The CDR3 runs to 15 residues. Germline CDR1 is MDHEN and CDR2 is SYDVKM. CDR3 loop: CASRSRQSLTGELFF. In nucleotides, the CDR3 is TGTGCCAGCAGATCCCGACAGTCCCTCACCGGGGAGCTGTTTTTT.

This chain links TRBV21-1 with TRBJ2-4; the D call TRBD2 from the table was never checked on the DNA. TRBV21-1 is designated a pseudogene. This CDR3 has 17 residues. The chain's CDR3 is CASSKTQASGAKNIQYF. CDR3 in DNA: TGTGCCAGCAGCAAAACTCAGGCCTCGGGGGCCAAAAACATTCAGTACTTC.

This clone was seen more than once but under ten times. CDR3 coding DNA: TGTGCCAGCAGCCAAGACCCCCCCGGGACAGGTGGGCTCCGAGATACGCAGTATTTT. It translates to CASSQDPPGTGGLRDTQYF. The gene calls are TRBV3-1 (or the pseudogene TRBV3-2) and TRBJ2-3; 8 bases map to TRBD1. Germline-derived CDR1 and CDR2 are LGHDT and YNNKEL (reference sequence). Unmatched junction bases numbered 16, after V lost 0 bases and J lost 5 bases. This CDR3 is 19 amino acids long.

The chain joins TRBV5-1 to TRBJ1-4; 9 bases map to TRBD1. The CDR3 is 15 amino acids. V lost 0 bases, J lost 7 bases, and 4 bases stayed unmatched. CDR1 is SGHRS, CDR2 YFSETQ, per germline. CDR3 loop: CASSLVGQGGEKLFF. DNA for the CDR3: TGCGCCAGCAGCTTGGTGGGACAGGGTGGTGAAAAACTGTTTTTT. Supplemented by reference TRBV5-1 and TRBJ1-4, the full variable domain reads KAGVTQTPRYLIKTRGQQVTLSCSPISGHRSVSWYQQTPGQGLQFLFEYFSETQRNKGNFPGRFSGRQFSNSRSEMNVSTLELGDSALYLCASSLVGQGGEKLFFGSGTQLSVL.

The chain carries TRBV28 and TRBJ2-2; 8 nucleotides line up with TRBD1. Germline V gene sequence: CDR1 MDHEN, CDR2 SYDVKM. J gave up 1 base and V 6 bases, and 7 bases lay outside the gene matches. The CDR3 is 16 amino acids. CDR3: CASRLRTGMNTGELFF. CDR3 DNA: TGTGCCAGCAGACTCAGGACAGGGATGAACACCGGGGAGCTGTTTTTT.

J is TRBJ1-5 and V is TRBV29-1; 7 bases are shared with TRBD1. The CDR3 has 12 residues. The germline CDR1 and CDR2 sequences are SQVTM and ANQGSEA. The V and J ends lost 7 bases and 5 bases, in that order; junction bases with no gene match: 5. CDR3 sequence reads: CSARQGDQPQHF. DNA for the CDR3: TGCAGCGCACGACAGGGTGATCAGCCCCAGCATTTT.

The rearrangement links TRBV7-9 to TRBJ1-3, with D uncertain. The CDR3 runs to 15 residues. Germline loops: CDR1 SEHNR, CDR2 FQNEAQ (reference sequence). With 1 base removed from V and 0 bases from J, the gap between germline ends came to 7 bases. The CDR3 bases are TGTGCCAGCAGCTTAGTGGGCTACTCTGGAAACACCATATATTTT. Translating it yields CASSLVGYSGNTIYF.

V and J are TRBV19 and TRBJ2-6; TRBD2 agrees at 13 bases. V was pared by 7 bases and J by 3 bases, with 9 bases of the junction left unmatched. CDR1 is LNHDA and CDR2 is SQIVND in the germline V gene (reference sequence). The CDR3 contains 18 residues. DNA of the CDR3: TGTGCCAGTAATAAAGCCCGACTAGCGGGAGGTGGGGCCAACGTCCTGACTTTC. This sequence encodes CASNKARLAGGGANVLTF.

V usage is TRBV19 and J usage is TRBJ2-1, with 11 nucleotides matching TRBD2. Germline CDR1 is LNHDA and CDR2 is SQIVND (reference sequence). V was pared by 9 bases and J by 1 base, with 5 bases of the junction left unmatched. The CDR3 runs to 15 residues. DNA for the CDR3: TGTGCCAGCCGTACTAGCGGGAGTTCCTACAATGAGCAGTTCTTC. Protein: CASRTSGSSYNEQFF.

The chain has TRBV29-1 and TRBJ2-1; 11 bases match TRBD2. CDR3 length: 15 amino acids. The ends lost 3 bases at V and 7 bases at J; junction bases unmatched: 8. In germline, CDR1 is SQVTM, CDR2 ANQGSEA. CDR3 region: CSVDLNSGRENEQFF. As DNA, the CDR3 is TGCAGCGTTGATTTGAATAGCGGGAGGGAGAATGAGCAGTTCTTC.

The chain links TRBV29-1 to TRBJ1-1, with D unresolved. Deletions cut 5 bases from V and 1 base from J, with 11 bases between. Germline CDR1 SQVTM, CDR2 ANQGSEA. CDR3 length equals 13 residues. This CDR3 reads CSVLSGWNTEAFF. In DNA form, the CDR3 reads TGCAGCGTTTTATCTGGCTGGAACACTGAAGCTTTCTTT. The entire variable domain, with the rest obtained from reference TRBV29-1 and TRBJ1-1, is as follows: SAVISQKPSRDICQRGTSLTIQCQVDSQVTMMFWYRQQPGQSLTLIATANQGSEATYESGFVIDKFPISRPNLTFSTLTVSNMSPEDSSIYLCSVLSGWNTEAFFGQGTRLTVV.

This clone was seen a few times. The chain uses TRBV5-4 and TRBJ2-1; TRBD2 matches at 11 bases. The CDR3 length is 15 residues. Per the germline V gene, CDR1 is SGHNT and CDR2 is YYREEE (reference sequence). J was trimmed by 9 bases and V by 0 bases; bases with no gene match: 5. The CDR3 DNA reads TGTGCCAGCAGCTTGGACCTAGCGGGAGGATCTGAGCAGTTCTTC. It is translated as CASSLDLAGGSEQFF. Full variable domain (remainder filled in from reference TRBV5-4 and TRBJ2-1): ETGVTQSPTHLIKTRGQQVTLRCSSQSGHNTVSWYQQALGQGPQFIFQYYREEENGRGNFPPRFSGLQFPNYSSELNVNALELDDSALYLCASSLDLAGGSEQFFGPGTRLTVL.

The count of this clone is one. The J gene is TRBJ1-1, the V gene TRBV5-4; 8 bases are a match to TRBD1. CDR3 size: 14 residues. V dropped 5 bases and J dropped 8; count of bases not matched to a gene: 11. Germline V gene sequence: CDR1 SGHNT, CDR2 YYREEE (reference sequence). The CDR3 sequence: CASSWEQGVSEAFF. The DNA of the CDR3 is TGTGCCAGCAGTTGGGAACAGGGGGTATCCGAAGCTTTCTTT.

The chain has TRBV3-1 (or the pseudogene TRBV3-2) and TRBJ1-1, with TRBD1 matching 7 bases. This CDR3 contains 18 residues. The J segment lost 0 bases and the V segment lost 1 base, leaving 11 bases of the junction unmatched. Per the germline V gene, CDR1 is LGHDT and CDR2 is YNNKEL (reference sequence). The CDR3 nucleotides read TGTGCCAGCAGCCAAGGTTACAGGGGAGTGCTTCTGAACACTGAAGCTTTCTTT. Residues: CASSQGYRGVLLNTEAFF.

Regarding this clone: The sample holds other DNA sequences that translate to the same CDR3. The chain has TRBV18 and TRBJ2-3; D call uncertain. Germline V CDR1 and CDR2: KGHSH, LQKENI. V shed 2 bases and J shed 3 bases, with 6 bases lying between them. CDR3 length equals 13 residues. The chain's CDR3 is CASSPSRTDTQYF. Written as DNA, the CDR3 is TGTGCCAGCTCACCATCACGGACAGATACGCAGTATTTT.

In this sample, this clone turned up a few times. The genes are TRBV7-9 and TRBJ2-3, with 8 bases fitting TRBD1. Trimming removed 5 bases from V and 8 bases from J; junction bases left unmatched: 9. This CDR3 comprises 14 residues. Germline V gene lookup returns CDR1 SEHNR and CDR2 FQNEAQ (reference sequence). As DNA, the CDR3 is TGTGCCAGCAGCCCACAGGGGGTGTTAGGTACGCAGTATTTT. Translated, it gives CASSPQGVLGTQYF.

The chain combines TRBV6-6 with TRBJ1-1; TRBD1 is a possible D gene (5 bases). Germline CDR1 is MNHNY and CDR2 is SVGAGI (reference sequence). The CDR3 contains 15 residues. Deletions cut 6 bases from V and 0 bases from J, with 14 bases between. CDR3 residues: CASRFSQVMNTEAFF. DNA for the CDR3: TGTGCCAGCAGATTCTCACAGGTTATGAACACTGAAGCTTTCTTT.

The V gene is TRBV6-2 or TRBV6-3, the J gene TRBJ2-1, with 10 bases lining up with TRBD2. This CDR3 has 21 amino acids. Germline V gene data show CDR1 as MNHEY and CDR2 as SVGEGT. The V segment lost 0 bases and the J segment 0 bases; nucleotides outside the gene matches: 14. The CDR3 region is CASSYSNLAGARGSSYNEQFF. The CDR3 DNA reads as TGTGCCAGCAGTTACTCGAACCTAGCGGGAGCCAGGGGTAGCTCCTACAATGAGCAGTTCTTC.

J is TRBJ1-4 and V is TRBV6-2 or TRBV6-3; no clear D. This CDR3 contains 15 residues. The germline CDR1 and CDR2 sequences are MNHEY and SVGEGT. V dropped 0 bases and J dropped 0 bases, with 5 bases sitting between them. The CDR3 protein is CASSYSPATNEKLFF. The CDR3 nucleotides are TGTGCCAGCAGTTACTCGCCAGCAACTAATGAAAAACTGTTTTTT.

The CDR3 DNA reads as TGTGCCAGCAGCTCAGCGGACAGGGCTTACACAGATACGCAGTATTTT. It codes for CASSSADRAYTDTQYF. This sequence joins TRBV11-3 and TRBJ2-3, with 8 bases identical to TRBD1. The CDR3 runs to 16 residues. The trim removed 4 bases at V and 2 bases at J, leaving 8 bases unmatched. CDR1 and CDR2 from the germline V gene are SGHNT and YENEEA.

The rearrangement links TRBV5-5 to TRBJ1-5; D unresolved. V was shortened by 1 base and J by 1 base, with 6 bases between the two germline ends. This CDR3 contains 14 residues. CDR1 is SGHKS and CDR2 is YYEKEE in the germline V gene (reference sequence). CDR3 loop: CASSLSHSNQPQHF. CDR3 in DNA: TGTGCCAGCAGCTTGTCACACAGCAATCAGCCCCAGCATTTT.